This T cell receptor (beta chain) was captured by sequencing in a study of blood T cell repertoires in COVID-19 (dated by TCRdb to 2020 to 2021). As for the study more broadly: Samples covering the acute and convalescent phases of COVID-19 were provided by collaborators in the United States, Italy and Spain. Subjects who had been exposed to COVID-19, were actively infected with it, or had recovered from it provided the deeply sampled blood TCRbeta repertoires that made up the dataset. Where HLA class I and class II types were available, the types were taken from metadata supplied by the sample provider, not from assay-based typing. The material from the prospective study consisted of cDNA or gDNA derived from T cells, B-cell-depleted T cells, or PBMCs. The samples were drawn from two sources: the first 160 participants of the ongoing ImmuneRACE study, and some 1,300 subjects contributed by 6 global collaborators. The repertoires were released in a freely available public database meant as a resource for research on the immune response to SARS-CoV-2. The sample metadata nearly always contained a de-identified subject ID, COVID-19 status, age in years and sex. General findings and caveats noted by the study authors: The amount of clinical and demographic metadata varied by source and participant and was provided uncurated.

The immunoSEQ Assay, a bias-controlled multiplex PCR, was used to amplify TCRbeta CDR3 regions from genomic DNA. Per the original workflow: Nucleated cell counts per sample were estimated from amplification of reference gene primers within the assay. Sequence reads were collapsed and filtered to measure the absolute abundance of every unique TCRbeta CDR3 rearrangement. For each sample, productive Simpson clonality was calculated as the square root of Simpson's diversity index across productive rearrangements. TCRdb obtained this table from immuneACCESS and retained in-frame rearrangements with V and J assigned. These tables miss some clones; where compared with another copy, unresolved V genes account for less than half of the shortfall, and the remainder is unexplained. The DNA gave D and trimming, while V, J and clone size come from that table. The sample table records around 230,000 clones; 70% to 90% of these occur just once. 9.2% of the sample is in the top ten clones.

With regard to this clone: The antigen this receptor binds is unknown. Base qualities are missing; no much larger clone stands one base away.

Participants in the prospective study were aged roughly 18 to 89 years, lived in under 30 United States geographic areas, and enrolled through a virtual design. In the prospective study, cohorts were assigned on the basis of participant-reported clinical history obtained from a screening survey and a study questionnaire. For ImmuneRACE Cohort 3, a participant was defined as recovered based on two consecutive negative NP/OP PCR tests, clearance by a healthcare professional, or resolution of symptoms. Mobile phlebotomists in the prospective study collected whole blood, serum and a nasopharyngeal or oropharyngeal swab from every participant. Participants in the prospective study had the option to provide additional blood draws and questionnaires over an approximately 2-month period. Before DNA extraction, blood samples from the prospective study were shipped at room temperature or frozen. Reading from cysteine to phenylalanine, the CDR3 counts 17 amino acids. The only DNA kept is the CDR3, 51 bases in frame from the first base. Based on the germline V gene, the CDR1 and CDR2 sequences are SGDLS and YYNGEE. V is shortened by 4 bases, J by 4 bases, and the region joining them spans 21 bases.

The origin of this receptor is a man aged 40-50 years who had recovered from COVID-19. The V and J segments used are TRBV9 and TRBJ1-3; the D region possibly corresponds to TRBD1 (5 bases align). The sample taken for sequencing was PBMCs or T cells enriched from blood (not recorded which). The CDR3 in this case is CASSFDSGTGVGNTIYF. The sequenced DNA is TGTGCCAGCAGCTTCGACAGCGGGACGGGGGTCGGAAACACCATATATTTT.